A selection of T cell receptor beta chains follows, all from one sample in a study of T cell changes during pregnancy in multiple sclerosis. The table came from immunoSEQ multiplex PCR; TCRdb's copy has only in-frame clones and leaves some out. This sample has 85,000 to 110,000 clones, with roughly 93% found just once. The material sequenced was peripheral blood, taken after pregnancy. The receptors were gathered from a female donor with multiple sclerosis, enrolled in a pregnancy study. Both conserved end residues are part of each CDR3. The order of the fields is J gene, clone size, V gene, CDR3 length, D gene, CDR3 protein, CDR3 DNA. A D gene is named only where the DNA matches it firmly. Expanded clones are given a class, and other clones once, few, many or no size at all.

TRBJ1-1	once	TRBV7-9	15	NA	CASSLDGAVNTEAFF	TGTGCCAGCAGCTTAGATGGGGCGGTGAACACTGAAGCTTTCTTT
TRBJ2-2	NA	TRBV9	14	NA	CASSVGTSAGELFF	TGTGCCAGCAGCGTAGGGACAAGCGCCGGGGAGCTGTTTTTT
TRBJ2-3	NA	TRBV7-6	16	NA	CASSLATGQGTDTQYF	TGTGCCAGCAGCTTAGCGACAGGACAAGGCACAGATACGCAGTATTTT
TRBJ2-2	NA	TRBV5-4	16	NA	CASSLSPGAPPGELFF	TGTGCCAGCAGCTTGTCGCCAGGCGCCCCCCCCGGGGAGCTGTTTTTT
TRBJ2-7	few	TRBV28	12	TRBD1	CASSWDSYEQYF	TGTGCCAGCAGTTGGGACAGCTACGAGCAGTACTTC
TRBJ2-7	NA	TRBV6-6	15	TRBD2	CASSYAGGWEWEQYF	TGTGCCAGCAGTTACGCCGGGGGGTGGGAATGGGAGCAGTACTTC
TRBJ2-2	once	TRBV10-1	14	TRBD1	CASAQGPNTGELFF	TGCGCCAGCGCACAGGGGCCTAACACCGGGGAGCTGTTTTTT
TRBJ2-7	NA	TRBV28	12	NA	CASSLAGYEQYF	TGTGCCAGCAGTTTGGCGGGCTACGAGCAGTACTTC
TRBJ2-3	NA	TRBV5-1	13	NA	CASSYTRVDTQYF	TGCGCCAGCAGCTATACTCGAGTGGATACGCAGTATTTT
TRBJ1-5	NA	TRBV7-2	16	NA	CASSLAFAPGNQPQHF	TGTGCCAGCAGCTTAGCATTTGCCCCGGGCAATCAGCCCCAGCATTTT
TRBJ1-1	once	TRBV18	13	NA	CASSPSMNTEAFF	TGTGCCAGCTCACCTTCCATGAACACTGAAGCTTTCTTT
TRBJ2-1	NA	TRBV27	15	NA	CASSYVNRAGNEQFF	TGTGCCAGCAGTTACGTTAACAGGGCAGGCAATGAGCAGTTCTTC
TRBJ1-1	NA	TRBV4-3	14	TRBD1	CASSHRSDRGEAFF	TGCGCCAGCAGCCATCGATCGGACAGGGGTGAAGCTTTCTTT
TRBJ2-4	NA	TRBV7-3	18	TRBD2	CASSLIGTSGSSKNIQYF	TGTGCCAGCAGCTTAATTGGGACTAGCGGGAGCTCCAAAAACATTCAGTACTTC
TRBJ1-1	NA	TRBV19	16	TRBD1	CASSIRQGGRNTEAFF	TGTGCCAGTAGTATAAGGCAGGGGGGAAGGAACACTGAAGCTTTCTTT
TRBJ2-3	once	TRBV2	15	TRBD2	CASSEGGGAPDTQYF	TGTGCCAGCAGTGAAGGCGGGGGGGCCCCAGATACGCAGTATTTT
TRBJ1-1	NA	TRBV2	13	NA	CASSNLGATEAFF	TGTGCCAGCAGTAACTTGGGGGCCACTGAAGCTTTCTTT
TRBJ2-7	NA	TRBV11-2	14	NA	CASSSAHGVHEQYF	TGTGCCAGCAGCTCTGCTCACGGGGTACACGAGCAGTACTTC
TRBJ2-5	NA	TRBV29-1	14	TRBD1	CSVADGQGKETQYF	TGCAGCGTTGCGGATGGACAGGGAAAAGAGACCCAGTACTTC
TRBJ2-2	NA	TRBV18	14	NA	CASSPQSYTGELFF	TGTGCCAGCTCACCACAAAGCTACACCGGGGAGCTGTTTTTT
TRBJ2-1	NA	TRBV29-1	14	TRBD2	CSVERGLAYNEQFF	TGCAGCGTTGAGAGGGGACTAGCGTACAATGAGCAGTTCTTC
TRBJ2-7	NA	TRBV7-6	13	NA	CASSSGWSSEQYF	TGTGCCAGCAGCTCAGGGTGGTCATCCGAGCAGTACTTC
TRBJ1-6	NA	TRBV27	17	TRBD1	CASSLRQGEPYNSPLHF	TGTGCCAGCAGTTTAAGACAGGGGGAACCCTATAATTCACCCCTCCACTTT
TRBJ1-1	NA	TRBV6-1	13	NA	CASSPGRGTEAFF	TGTGCCAGCAGTCCAGGGCGAGGAACTGAAGCTTTCTTT
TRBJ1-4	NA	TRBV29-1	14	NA	CSVAIVATNEKLFF	TGCAGCGTTGCAATAGTTGCAACTAATGAAAAACTGTTTTTT
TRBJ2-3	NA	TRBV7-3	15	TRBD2	CASSSSGGFTDTQYF	TGTGCCAGCAGCTCCAGCGGGGGATTCACAGATACGCAGTATTTT
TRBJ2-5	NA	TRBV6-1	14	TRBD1	CATTWGRQGSTQYF	TGTGCCACTACTTGGGGAAGACAGGGTTCGACCCAGTACTTC
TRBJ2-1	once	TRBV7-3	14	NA	CASSLGGVRGEQFF	TGTGCCAGCAGCTTAGGGGGAGTCAGGGGTGAGCAGTTCTTC
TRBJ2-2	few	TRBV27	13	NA	CASSFLQSGELFF	TGTGCCAGCAGTTTCCTCCAGTCCGGGGAGCTGTTTTTT
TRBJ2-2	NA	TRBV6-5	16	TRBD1	CASSSMGTGGGGELFF	TGTGCCAGCAGTTCCATGGGGACAGGGGGCGGCGGGGAGCTGTTTTTT
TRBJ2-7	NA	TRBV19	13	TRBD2	CARPGTSGRADYF	TGTGCCAGACCCGGGACTAGCGGGAGGGCCGATTACTTC
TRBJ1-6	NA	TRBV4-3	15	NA	CASSQDRGSYSPLHF	TGCGCCAGCAGCCAAGATAGGGGGTCTTATTCACCCCTCCACTTT
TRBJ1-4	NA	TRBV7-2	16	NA	CASSLVGGLANEKLFF	TGTGCCAGCAGCTTAGTGGGGGGTCTAGCTAATGAAAAACTGTTTTTT
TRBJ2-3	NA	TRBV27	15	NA	CASRLQGSSTDTQYF	TGTGCCAGCAGGTTACAGGGATCTAGCACAGATACGCAGTATTTT
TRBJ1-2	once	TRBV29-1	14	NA	CSVKEVMAAYGYTF	TGCAGCGTTAAGGAGGTGATGGCAGCCTATGGCTACACCTTC
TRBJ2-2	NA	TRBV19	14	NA	CASSPGVRGGELFF	TGTGCCAGTAGTCCCGGGGTCCGGGGCGGGGAGCTGTTTTTT
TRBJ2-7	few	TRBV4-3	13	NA	CASSQDSGYEQYF	TGCGCCAGCAGCCAAGATAGCGGCTACGAGCAGTACTTC
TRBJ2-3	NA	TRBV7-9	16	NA	CASSPQGRTSTDTQYF	TGTGCCAGCAGCCCTCAGGGGCGGACTAGCACAGATACGCAGTATTTT
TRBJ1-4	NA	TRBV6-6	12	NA	CASSLLNEKLFF	TGTGCCAGCAGCCTCCTCAATGAAAAACTGTTTTTT
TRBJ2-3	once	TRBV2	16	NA	CASSEWIQGSTDTQYF	TGTGCCAGCAGTGAATGGATACAGGGATCCACAGATACGCAGTATTTT
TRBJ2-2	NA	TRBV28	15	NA	CASSLRRENTGELFF	TGTGCCAGCAGTTTGAGGCGGGAGAACACCGGGGAGCTGTTTTTT
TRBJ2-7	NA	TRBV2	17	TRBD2	CASSDSGLAGSSYEQYF	TGTGCCAGCAGTGATTCGGGGCTAGCGGGGAGCTCCTACGAGCAGTACTTC
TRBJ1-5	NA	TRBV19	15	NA	CASSVTGHTGQPQHF	TGTGCCAGTAGTGTTACAGGGCATACGGGTCAGCCCCAGCATTTT
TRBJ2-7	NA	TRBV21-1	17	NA	CASSAGLAETKAYEQYF	TGTGCCAGCAGCGCAGGACTAGCGGAAACCAAAGCCTACGAGCAGTACTTC
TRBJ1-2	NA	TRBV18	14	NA	CASSSFTENYGYTF	TGTGCCAGCTCATCCTTTACAGAGAACTATGGCTACACCTTC
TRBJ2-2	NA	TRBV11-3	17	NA	CASSLVFNPRGTGELFF	TGTGCCAGCAGCTTAGTTTTTAATCCGCGGGGAACCGGGGAGCTGTTTTTT
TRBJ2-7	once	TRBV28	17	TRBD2	CASSLWLGLAGAGEQYF	TGTGCCAGCAGTTTATGGTTAGGGCTAGCGGGAGCAGGCGAGCAGTACTTC
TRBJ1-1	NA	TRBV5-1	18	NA	CASSPGLKGGVLNTEAFF	TGCGCCAGCAGCCCGGGATTAAAAGGTGGGGTACTAAACACTGAAGCTTTCTTT
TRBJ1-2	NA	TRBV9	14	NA	CASSIRQEPYGYTF	TGTGCCAGCAGCATCCGACAGGAACCCTATGGCTACACCTTC
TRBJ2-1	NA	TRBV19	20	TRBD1	CASSYETGGLWALPDNEQFF	TGTGCCAGTAGTTACGAGACAGGGGGCTTGTGGGCCTTACCGGACAATGAGCAGTTCTTC
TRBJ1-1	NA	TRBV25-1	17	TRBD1	CASSTTPGTGRWTEAFF	TGTGCCAGCAGTACAACGCCCGGGACAGGGAGATGGACTGAAGCTTTCTTT